The 2 T cell receptor beta chains given below trace back to one sample, sequenced in a study of response to subunit inactivated influenza vaccine. TCRdb reprocessed the RT-PCR reads with MiXCR, giving one entry per CDR3 protein. The sample has over 400,000 distinct CDR3 sequences, approximately 11% seen once. This specimen consisted of PBMCs from blood, obtained about 40 days after vaccination. The receptors originated from a man aged 50 to 60 who received an inactivated influenza vaccine.

This clonotype has just one count. The rearrangement uses TRBV5-1 and TRBJ2-1; TRBD1 agrees at 7 bases. V was clipped by 4 bases and J by 4 bases; unmatched bases: 11. CDR1 is SGHRS, CDR2 YFSETQ, per germline. The CDR3 loop spans 16 amino acids. The CDR3 region has the DNA TGCGCCAGCAGCCCCACGGGGACAGAACTTTACAATGAGCAGTTCTTC. The encoded protein is CASSPTGTELYNEQFF.

The sample holds a few counts of this clonotype. The chain is built from TRBV3-1 and TRBJ2-7; 11 positions match TRBD2. This CDR3 spans 16 amino acids. The V gene end was trimmed by 0 bases and the J gene end by 6 bases; junction bases not matched to a gene: 7. CDR1 is LGHDT and CDR2 is YNNKEL in the germline V gene (reference sequence). CDR3 region: CASSQDLRLAGGEQYF. Written as DNA, the CDR3 is TGTGCCAGCAGCCAAGATCTTCGGCTAGCGGGAGGCGAGCAGTACTTC.